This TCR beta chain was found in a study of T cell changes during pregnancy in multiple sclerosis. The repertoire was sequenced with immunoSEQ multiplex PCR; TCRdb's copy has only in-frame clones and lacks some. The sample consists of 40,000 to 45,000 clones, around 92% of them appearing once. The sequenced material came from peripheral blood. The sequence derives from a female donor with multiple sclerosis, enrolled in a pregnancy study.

The CDR3 reads CASSLTFLSYEQYF. CDR3 sequence (DNA): TGTGCCAGCAGTTTGACTTTCTTATCCTACGAGCAGTACTTC. The rearrangement uses TRBV28 and TRBJ2-7; no firm D call. The V gene's germline CDR1 is MDHEN and CDR2 SYDVKM. Trimming stripped 3 bases from V and 1 base from J, with 10 bases between. The CDR3 has 14 amino acids.